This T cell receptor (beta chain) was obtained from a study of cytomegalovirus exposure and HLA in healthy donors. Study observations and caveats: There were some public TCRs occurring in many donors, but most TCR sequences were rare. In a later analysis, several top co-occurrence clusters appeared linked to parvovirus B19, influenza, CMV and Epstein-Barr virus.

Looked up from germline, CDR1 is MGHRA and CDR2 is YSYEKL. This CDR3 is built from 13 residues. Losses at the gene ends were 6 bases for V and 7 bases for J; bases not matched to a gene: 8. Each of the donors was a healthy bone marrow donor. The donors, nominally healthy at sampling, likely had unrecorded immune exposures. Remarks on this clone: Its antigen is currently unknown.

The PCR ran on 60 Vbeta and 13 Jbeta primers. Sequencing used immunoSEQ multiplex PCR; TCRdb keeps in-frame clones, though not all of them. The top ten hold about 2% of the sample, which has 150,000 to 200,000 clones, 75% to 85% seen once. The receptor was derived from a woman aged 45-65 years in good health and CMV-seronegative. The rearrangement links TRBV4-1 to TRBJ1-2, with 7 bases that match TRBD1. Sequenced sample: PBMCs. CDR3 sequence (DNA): TGCGCCAGCAGTAGCGGGAACAGGGGTGGCTACACCTTC. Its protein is CASSSGNRGGYTF.